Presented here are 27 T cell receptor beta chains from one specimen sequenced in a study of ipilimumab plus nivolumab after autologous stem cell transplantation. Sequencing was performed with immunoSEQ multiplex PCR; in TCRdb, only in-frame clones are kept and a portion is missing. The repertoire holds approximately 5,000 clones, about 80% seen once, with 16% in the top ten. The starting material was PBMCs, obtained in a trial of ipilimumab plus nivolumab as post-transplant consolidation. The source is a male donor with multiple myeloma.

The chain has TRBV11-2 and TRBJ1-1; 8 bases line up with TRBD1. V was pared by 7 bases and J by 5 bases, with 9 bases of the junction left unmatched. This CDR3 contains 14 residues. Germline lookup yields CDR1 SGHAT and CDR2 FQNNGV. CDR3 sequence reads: CASTLDRGSTEAFF. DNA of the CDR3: TGTGCCAGCACATTAGACAGGGGAAGTACTGAAGCTTTCTTT.

The CDR3 nucleotides read TGTGCCAGCAGTTTAGCAGGGGGTACACCCCTCCACTTT. It yields the protein CASSLAGGTPLHF. The gene calls are TRBV28 and TRBJ1-6; 7 bases are shared with TRBD1. After removal of 2 bases from V and 11 bases from J, the junction contained 3 bases not matched to a gene. CDR3 length: 13 amino acids. Germline CDR1 reads MDHEN; CDR2 reads SYDVKM.

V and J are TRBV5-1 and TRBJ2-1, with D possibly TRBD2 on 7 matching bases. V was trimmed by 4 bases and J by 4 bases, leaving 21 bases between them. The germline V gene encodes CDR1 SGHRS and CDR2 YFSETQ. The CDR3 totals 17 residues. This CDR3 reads CASSPEGGGGVYNEQFF. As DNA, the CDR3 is TGCGCCAGCAGCCCGGAGGGTGGGGGGGGCGTTTACAATGAGCAGTTCTTC.

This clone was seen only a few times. This CDR3 is CASGPQGGRFF. For the CDR3, the DNA is TGTGCCAGCGGACCTCAGGGGGGCCGGTTCTTC. The chain carries TRBV5-5 and TRBJ2-1, with D perhaps matching TRBD1 (7 bases). V shed 7 bases and J shed 15 bases, with 17 bases lying between them. The CDR3 runs 11 residues. Germline CDR1 and CDR2: SGHKS and YYEKEE (reference sequence). The full variable domain, rest sourced from reference TRBV5-5 and TRBJ2-1, is DAGVTQSPTHLIKTRGQQVTLRCSPISGHKSVSWYQQVLGQGPQFIFQYYEKEERGRGNFPDRFSARQFPNYSSELNVNALLLGDSALYLCASGPQGGRFFGPGTRLTVL.

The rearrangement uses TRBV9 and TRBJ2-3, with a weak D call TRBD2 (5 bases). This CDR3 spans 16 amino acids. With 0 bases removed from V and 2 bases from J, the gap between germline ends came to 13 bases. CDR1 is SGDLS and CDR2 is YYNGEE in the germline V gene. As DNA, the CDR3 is TGTGCCAGCAGCGTAGGAGGGCGGACTTTCACAGATACGCAGTATTTT. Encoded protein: CASSVGGRTFTDTQYF. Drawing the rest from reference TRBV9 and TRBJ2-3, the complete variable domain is DSGVTQTPKHLITATGQRVTLRCSPRSGDLSVYWYQQSLDQGLQFLIQYYNGEERAKGNILERFSAQQFPDLHSELNLSSLELGDSALYFCASSVGGRTFTDTQYFGPGTRLTVL.

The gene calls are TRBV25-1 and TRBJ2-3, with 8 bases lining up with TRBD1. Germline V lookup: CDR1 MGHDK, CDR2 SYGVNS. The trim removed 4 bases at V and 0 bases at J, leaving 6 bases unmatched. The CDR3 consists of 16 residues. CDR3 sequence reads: CASSAFDRGSTDTQYF. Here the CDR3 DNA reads TGTGCCAGCAGTGCCTTCGACAGGGGTAGCACAGATACGCAGTATTTT.

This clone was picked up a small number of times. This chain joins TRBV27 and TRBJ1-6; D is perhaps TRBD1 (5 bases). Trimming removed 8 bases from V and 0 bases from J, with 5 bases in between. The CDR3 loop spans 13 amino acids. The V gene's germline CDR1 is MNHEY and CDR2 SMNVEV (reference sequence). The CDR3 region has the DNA TGTGCCAGCGGGGGCTCCTATAATTCACCCCTCCACTTT. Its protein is CASGGSYNSPLHF.

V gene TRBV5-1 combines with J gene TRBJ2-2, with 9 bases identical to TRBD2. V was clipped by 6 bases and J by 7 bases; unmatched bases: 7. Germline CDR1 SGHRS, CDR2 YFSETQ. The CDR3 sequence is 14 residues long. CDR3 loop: CASTPSGTVGELFF. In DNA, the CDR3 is TGCGCCAGCACCCCTAGCGGGACGGTCGGGGAGCTGTTTTTT.

CDR3 region: CASSEVTGSTQDTQYF. Written as DNA, the CDR3 is TGTGCCAGCAGTGAAGTGACCGGCTCGACCCAAGATACGCAGTATTTT. The chain is built from TRBV6-1 and TRBJ2-3; no firm D call. Trimming cost V 1 base and J 5 bases, with 16 bases left between them. CDR3 length: 16 amino acids. Germline V gene sequence: CDR1 MNHNS, CDR2 SASEGT.

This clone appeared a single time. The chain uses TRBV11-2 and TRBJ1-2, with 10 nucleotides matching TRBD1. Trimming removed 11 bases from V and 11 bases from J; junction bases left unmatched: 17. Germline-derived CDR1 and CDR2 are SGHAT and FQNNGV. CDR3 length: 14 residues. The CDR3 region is CASQKDRGVVGYTF. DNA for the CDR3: TGTGCCTCACAAAAGGACAGGGGGGTCGTAGGGTACACCTTC.

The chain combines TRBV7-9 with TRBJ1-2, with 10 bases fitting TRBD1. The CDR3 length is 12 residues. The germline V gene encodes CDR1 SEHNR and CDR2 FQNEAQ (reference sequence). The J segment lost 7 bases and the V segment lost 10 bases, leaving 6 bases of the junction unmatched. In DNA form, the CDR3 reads TGTGCCACTGGACAGGGGGTAGTTGGCTACACCTTC. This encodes CATGQGVVGYTF.

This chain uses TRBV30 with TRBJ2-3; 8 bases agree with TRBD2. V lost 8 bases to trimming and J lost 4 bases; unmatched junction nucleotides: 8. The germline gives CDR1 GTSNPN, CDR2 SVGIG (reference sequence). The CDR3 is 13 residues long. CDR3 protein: CAGGRGGADTQYF. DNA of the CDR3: TGTGCCGGAGGCCGGGGGGGCGCAGATACGCAGTATTTT. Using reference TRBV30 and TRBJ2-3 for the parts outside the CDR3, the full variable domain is SQTIHQWPATLVQPVGSPLSLECTVEGTSNPNLYWYRQAAGRGLQLLFYSVGIGQISSEVPQNLSASRPQDRQFILSSKKLLLSDSGFYLCAGGRGGADTQYFGPGTRLTVL.

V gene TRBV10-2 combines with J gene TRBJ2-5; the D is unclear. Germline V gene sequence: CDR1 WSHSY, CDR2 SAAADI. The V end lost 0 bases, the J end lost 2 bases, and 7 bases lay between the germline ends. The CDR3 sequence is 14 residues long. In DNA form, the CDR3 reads TGCGCCAGCAGTGAGTCGTTGACTCAAGAGACCCAGTACTTC. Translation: CASSESLTQETQYF.

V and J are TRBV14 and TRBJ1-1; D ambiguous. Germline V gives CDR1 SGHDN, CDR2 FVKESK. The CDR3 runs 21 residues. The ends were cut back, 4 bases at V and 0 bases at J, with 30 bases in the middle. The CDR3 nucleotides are TGTGCCAGCAGCCGGGCCGGGAACATCAATTACCCATTGTCTATGAACACTGAAGCTTTCTTT. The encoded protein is CASSRAGNINYPLSMNTEAFF.

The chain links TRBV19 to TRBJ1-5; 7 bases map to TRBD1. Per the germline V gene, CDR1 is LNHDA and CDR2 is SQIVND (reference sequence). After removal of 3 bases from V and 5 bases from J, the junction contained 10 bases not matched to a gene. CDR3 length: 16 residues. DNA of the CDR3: TGTGCCAGTAGTATTTCAGGGGACAGTCGATATCAGCCCCAGCATTTT. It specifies CASSISGDSRYQPQHF. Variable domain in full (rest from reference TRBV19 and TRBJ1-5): DGGITQSPKYLFRKEGQNVTLSCEQNLNHDAMYWYRQDPGQGLRLIYYSQIVNDFQKGDIAEGYSVSREKKESFPLTVTSAQKNPTAFYLCASSISGDSRYQPQHFGDGTRLSIL.

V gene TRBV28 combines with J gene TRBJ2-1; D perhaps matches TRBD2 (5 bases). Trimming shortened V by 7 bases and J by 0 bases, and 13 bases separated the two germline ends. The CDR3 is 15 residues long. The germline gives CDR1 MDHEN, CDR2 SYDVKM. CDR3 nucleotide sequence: TGTGCCAGCATAGTTACGGGAAGCTCCTACAATGAGCAGTTCTTC. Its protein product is CASIVTGSSYNEQFF.

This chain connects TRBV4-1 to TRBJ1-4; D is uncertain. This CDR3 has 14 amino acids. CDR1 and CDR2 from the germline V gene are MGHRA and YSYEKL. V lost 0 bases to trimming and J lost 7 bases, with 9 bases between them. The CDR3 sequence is CASSQEAGVEKLFF. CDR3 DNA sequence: TGCGCCAGCAGCCAAGAGGCTGGCGTTGAAAAACTGTTTTTT.

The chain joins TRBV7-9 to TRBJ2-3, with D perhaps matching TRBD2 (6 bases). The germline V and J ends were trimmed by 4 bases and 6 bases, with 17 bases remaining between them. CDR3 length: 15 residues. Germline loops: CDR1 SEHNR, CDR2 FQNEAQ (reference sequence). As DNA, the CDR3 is TGTGCCAGCAGCTGGGGAGGCAGGAGCGAGGATACGCAGTATTTT. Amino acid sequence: CASSWGGRSEDTQYF.

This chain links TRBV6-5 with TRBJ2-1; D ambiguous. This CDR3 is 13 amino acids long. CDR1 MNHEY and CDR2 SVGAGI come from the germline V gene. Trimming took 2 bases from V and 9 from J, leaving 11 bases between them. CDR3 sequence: CASSYRRPAEQFF. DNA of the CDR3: TGTGCCAGCAGTTACCGACGACCGGCTGAGCAGTTCTTC.

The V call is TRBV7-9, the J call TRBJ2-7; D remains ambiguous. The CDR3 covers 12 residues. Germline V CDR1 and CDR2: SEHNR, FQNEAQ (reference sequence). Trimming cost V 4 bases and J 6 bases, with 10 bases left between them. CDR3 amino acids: CASSSPLGEQYF. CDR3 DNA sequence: TGTGCCAGCAGCTCCCCCCTTGGCGAGCAGTACTTC.

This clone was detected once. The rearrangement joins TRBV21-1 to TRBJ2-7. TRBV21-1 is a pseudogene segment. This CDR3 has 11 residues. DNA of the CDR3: TGTGCCAGCAGCAATGAAAGGGGGGTGTACTTC. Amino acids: CASSNERGVYF.

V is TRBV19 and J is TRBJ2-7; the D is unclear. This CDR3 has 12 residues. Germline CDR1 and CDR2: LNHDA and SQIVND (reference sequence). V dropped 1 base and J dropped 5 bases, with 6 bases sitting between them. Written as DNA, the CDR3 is TGTGCCAGTAGTATAGTTGGAGACGAGCAGTACTTC. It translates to CASSIVGDEQYF. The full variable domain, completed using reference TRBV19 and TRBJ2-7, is DGGITQSPKYLFRKEGQNVTLSCEQNLNHDAMYWYRQDPGQGLRLIYYSQIVNDFQKGDIAEGYSVSREKKESFPLTVTSAQKNPTAFYLCASSIVGDEQYFGPGTRLTVT.

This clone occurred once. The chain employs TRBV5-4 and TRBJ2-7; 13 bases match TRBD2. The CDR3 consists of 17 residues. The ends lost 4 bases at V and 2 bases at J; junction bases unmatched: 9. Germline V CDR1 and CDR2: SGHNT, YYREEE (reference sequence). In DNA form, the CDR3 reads TGTGCCAGCAGCGCCGGGACTAGCGGGGCATATACCTACGAGCAGTACTTC. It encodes CASSAGTSGAYTYEQYF.

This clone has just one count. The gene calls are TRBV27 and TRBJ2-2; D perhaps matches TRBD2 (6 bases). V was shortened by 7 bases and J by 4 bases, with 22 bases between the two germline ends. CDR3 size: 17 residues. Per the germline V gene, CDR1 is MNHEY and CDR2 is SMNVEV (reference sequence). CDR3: CASTLGTAGLSTGELFF. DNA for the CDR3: TGTGCCAGCACCCTGGGGACTGCGGGGTTGAGCACCGGGGAGCTGTTTTTT.

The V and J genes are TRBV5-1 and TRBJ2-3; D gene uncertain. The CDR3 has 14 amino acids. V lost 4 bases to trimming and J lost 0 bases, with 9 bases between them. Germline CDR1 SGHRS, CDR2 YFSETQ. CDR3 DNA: TGCGCCAGCAGCCCGATAGCTAGCACAGATACGCAGTATTTT. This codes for CASSPIASTDTQYF.

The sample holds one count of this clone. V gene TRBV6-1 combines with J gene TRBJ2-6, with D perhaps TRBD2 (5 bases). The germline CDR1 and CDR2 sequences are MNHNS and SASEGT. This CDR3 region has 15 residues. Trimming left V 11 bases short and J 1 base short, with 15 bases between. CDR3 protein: CACSRRGSGANVLTF. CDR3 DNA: TGTGCCTGCTCCCGGAGAGGGTCTGGGGCCAACGTCCTGACTTTC.

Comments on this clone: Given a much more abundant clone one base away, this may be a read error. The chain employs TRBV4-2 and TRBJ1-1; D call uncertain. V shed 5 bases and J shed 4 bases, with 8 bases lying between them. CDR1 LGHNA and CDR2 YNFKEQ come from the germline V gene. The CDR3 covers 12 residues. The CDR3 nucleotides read TGTGCCAGCAGCTTGCGGGGCACTGAAGCTTTCTTT. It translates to CASSLRGTEAFF.